The clone carrying this TCR beta chain was counted a few times. Its target is unknown. This PCR relied on a set of 60 Vbeta primers and 13 Jbeta primers. Produced via immunoSEQ multiplex PCR; TCRdb's table is partial and in-frame only. The data contain roughly 190,000 clones, 65% to 85% of them seen just once; the ten biggest clones take up approximately 1.8%. The data were taken from a study of cytomegalovirus exposure and HLA in healthy donors. Turning to the study itself: Caucasian-associated ancestry cluster membership applied to about four fifths of nearly 400 genotyped donors. Findings and caveats of the study: Cytomegalovirus association was assigned to around 150 TCR beta chains.

V lost 1 base, J lost 4 bases, and 14 bases lay in between. This CDR3 has 16 amino acids. Per the germline V gene, CDR1 is LNHNV and CDR2 is YYDKDF (reference sequence). The material sequenced was PBMCs. This clonotype was sampled from a middle-aged man in good health and CMV-seropositive. The rearrangement uses TRBV15 and TRBJ1-3; D possibly corresponds to TRBD1 (5 bases). This CDR3 is CATSRAEGQRGNTIYF. The CDR3 DNA sequence: TGTGCCACCAGCAGAGCGGAGGGGCAGAGGGGAAACACCATATATTTT.